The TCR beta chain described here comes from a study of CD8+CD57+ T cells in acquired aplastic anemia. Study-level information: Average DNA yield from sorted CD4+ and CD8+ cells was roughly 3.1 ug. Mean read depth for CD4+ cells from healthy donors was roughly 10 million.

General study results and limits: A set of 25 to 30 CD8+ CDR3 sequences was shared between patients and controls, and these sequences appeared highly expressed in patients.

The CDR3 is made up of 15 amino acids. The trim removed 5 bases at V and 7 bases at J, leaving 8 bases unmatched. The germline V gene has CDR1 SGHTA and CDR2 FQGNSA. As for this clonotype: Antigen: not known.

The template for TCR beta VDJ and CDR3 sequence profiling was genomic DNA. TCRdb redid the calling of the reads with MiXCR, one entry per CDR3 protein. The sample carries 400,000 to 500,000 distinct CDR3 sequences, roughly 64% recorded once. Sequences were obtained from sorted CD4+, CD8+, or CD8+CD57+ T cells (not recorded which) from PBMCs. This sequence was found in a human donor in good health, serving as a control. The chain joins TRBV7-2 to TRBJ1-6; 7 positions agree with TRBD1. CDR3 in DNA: TGTGCCAGCAGCCCGAAGGGGGCCCAGAATTCACCCCTCCACTTT. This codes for CASSPKGAQNSPLHF.